Presented here are 11 T cell receptor beta chains from one specimen sequenced in a study of blood T cell repertoires in COVID-19. Profiling relied on immunoSEQ multiplex PCR, and the TCRdb table lists in-frame clones only, not all of them. The sample holds about 260,000 clones, about four fifths seen once. The material sequenced was peripheral blood. The source of these receptors is a woman between 40 and 55 years old who had recovered from COVID-19.

The J gene is TRBJ1-1, the V gene TRBV5-4; TRBD1 might be the D (6 bases). The CDR3 totals 15 residues. Germline V lookup: CDR1 SGHNT, CDR2 YYREEE (reference sequence). V shed 1 base and J shed 1 base, with 11 bases lying between them. The CDR3 coding sequence is TGTGCCAGCAGCTTGCGGGTGGGGGCGAACACTGAAGCTTTCTTT. Its translation: CASSLRVGANTEAFF.

This rearrangement joins TRBV6-5 to TRBJ2-2; TRBD1 matches 8 bases. The germline V gene encodes CDR1 MNHEY and CDR2 SVGAGI. V dropped 6 bases and J dropped 3; count of bases not matched to a gene: 6. This CDR3 region has 15 residues. The CDR3 is CASSLGTGYTGELFF. The CDR3 bases are TGTGCCAGCAGCCTCGGGACAGGATACACCGGGGAGCTGTTTTTT.

This clone was seen more than once but under ten times. The chain combines TRBV4-2 with TRBJ1-2, with a weak D call TRBD1 (5 bases). This CDR3 is 15 amino acids long. Deletions cut 0 bases from V and 8 bases from J, with 16 bases between. Per the germline V gene, CDR1 is LGHNA and CDR2 is YNFKEQ. As DNA, the CDR3 is TGTGCCAGCAGCCAAGATTATGAGGGGAGGCGCGGCTACACCTTC. Protein sequence: CASSQDYEGRRGYTF.

The gene calls are TRBV2 and TRBJ2-7, with a tentative D call TRBD2 (6 bases). Looked up from germline, CDR1 is SNHLY and CDR2 is FYNNEI. This CDR3 comprises 13 residues. Trimming stripped 8 bases from V and 6 bases from J, with 17 bases between. The CDR3 is CASRPSPGLEQYF. The DNA of the CDR3 is TGTGCCAGCCGCCCGTCCCCGGGACTCGAGCAGTACTTC.

V is TRBV20-1 and J is TRBJ1-1, with 7 nucleotides matching TRBD1. Losses at the gene ends were 5 bases for V and 8 bases for J; bases not matched to a gene: 5. The germline V gene has CDR1 DFQATT and CDR2 SNEGSKA (reference sequence). CDR3 length: 11 residues. CDR3 nucleotides: TGCAGTGCTTGGGACAGCCTCGAAGCTTTCTTT. Its protein is CSAWDSLEAFF.

The chain combines TRBV29-1 with TRBJ2-2, with 7 positions matching TRBD1. J was trimmed by 2 bases and V by 6 bases; bases with no gene match: 6. In germline, CDR1 is SQVTM, CDR2 ANQGSEA. The CDR3 length is 14 residues. This CDR3 is CSVAGDRNTGELFF. As DNA, the CDR3 is TGCAGCGTCGCCGGGGACAGAAACACCGGGGAGCTGTTTTTT.

J is TRBJ1-1 and V is TRBV6-1, with D maybe TRBD1 (5 bases). This CDR3 has 12 residues. The germline V and J ends were trimmed by 2 bases and 8 bases, with 9 bases remaining between them. Germline-derived CDR1 and CDR2 are MNHNS and SASEGT. The CDR3 region has the DNA TGTGCCAGCAGTGAACGCGGGGGGGAAGCTTTCTTT. Translation gives CASSERGGEAFF.

The chain recombines TRBV5-4 with TRBJ2-3, with 11 bases that match TRBD2. The junction had 6 bases not matched to a gene; V was cut back by 4 bases and J by 5 bases. CDR3 length: 15 residues. CDR1 is SGHNT and CDR2 is YYREEE in the germline V gene (reference sequence). The CDR3 DNA follows: TGTGCCAGCAGCGTAGCGGGGGGGCTGGGAGATACGCAGTATTTT. Its translation: CASSVAGGLGDTQYF.

The V and J genes are TRBV11-2 and TRBJ2-1; no reliable D call. The V and J ends lost 2 bases and 5 bases respectively, with 7 bases between them. The CDR3 runs to 13 residues. The V gene's germline CDR1 is SGHAT and CDR2 FQNNGV. The CDR3 DNA is TGTGCCAGCAGCTTATCCAGGAACAATGAGCAGTTCTTC. Its protein product is CASSLSRNNEQFF.

V usage is TRBV2 and J usage is TRBJ1-1; 9 nucleotides align to TRBD1. Trimming at V came to 6 bases and at J to 3 bases, leaving 2 bases not matched to a gene. This CDR3 has 13 residues. CDR1 SNHLY and CDR2 FYNNEI come from the germline V gene. For the CDR3, the DNA is TGTGCCAGCAGCAGGACAGGGGACACTGAAGCTTTCTTT. This codes for CASSRTGDTEAFF.

The chain uses TRBV27 and TRBJ1-1; no clear D gene. The CDR3 loop spans 13 amino acids. V lost 7 bases to trimming and J lost 4 bases, with 13 bases between them. CDR1 and CDR2 (germline): MNHEY, SMNVEV (reference sequence). The CDR3: CASKGGWGTEAFF. CDR3 in DNA: TGTGCCAGCAAAGGAGGGTGGGGCACTGAAGCTTTCTTT.